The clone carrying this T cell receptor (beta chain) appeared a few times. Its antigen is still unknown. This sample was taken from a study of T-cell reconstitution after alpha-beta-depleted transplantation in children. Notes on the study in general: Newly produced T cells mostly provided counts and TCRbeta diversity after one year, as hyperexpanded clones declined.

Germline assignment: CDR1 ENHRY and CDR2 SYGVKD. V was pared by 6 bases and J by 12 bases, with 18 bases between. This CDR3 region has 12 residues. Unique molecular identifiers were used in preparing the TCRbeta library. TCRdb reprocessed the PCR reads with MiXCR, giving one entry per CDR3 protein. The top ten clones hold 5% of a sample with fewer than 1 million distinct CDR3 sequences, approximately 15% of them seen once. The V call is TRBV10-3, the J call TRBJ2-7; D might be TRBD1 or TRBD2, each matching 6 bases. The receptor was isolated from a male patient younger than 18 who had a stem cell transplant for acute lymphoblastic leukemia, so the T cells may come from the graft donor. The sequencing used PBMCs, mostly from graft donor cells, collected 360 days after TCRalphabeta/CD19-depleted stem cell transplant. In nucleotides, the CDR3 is TGTGCCATCAGGGACCCTTGGGGGGACACGTACTTC. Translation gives CAIRDPWGDTYF.